Each of the 29 T cell receptor beta chains below was sequenced from the same sample in a study of cytomegalovirus exposure and HLA in healthy donors. PCR involved 60 Vbeta and 13 Jbeta primers. Sequenced by immunoSEQ multiplex PCR; TCRdb stores in-frame clones only, minus some. The sample shows about 190,000 clones, 83% of them seen only once. Material: PBMCs. These receptors originate from a man aged 35 to 55 in good health and CMV-seropositive.

The chain is built from TRBV4-3 and TRBJ1-1; no clear D. This CDR3 is 13 amino acids long. V was clipped by 6 bases and J by 2 bases, with 10 bases between them. The V gene's germline CDR1 is LGHNA and CDR2 YSLEER. The CDR3 DNA is TGCGCCAGCAGGGAAGACACAAACACTGAAGCTTTCTTT. Translation gives CASREDTNTEAFF.

This sequence joins TRBV5-1 and TRBJ2-7, with TRBD2 identical over 10 bases. The CDR3 is made up of 16 amino acids. After removal of 4 bases from V and 1 base from J, the junction contained 8 bases not matched to a gene. Germline loops: CDR1 SGHRS, CDR2 YFSETQ. The chain's CDR3 is CASSRGLADQSYEQYF. The CDR3, as DNA: TGCGCCAGCAGCCGAGGACTAGCGGACCAATCCTACGAGCAGTACTTC.

This clone has a single count. This CDR3 is CASSGQGFDEQFF. The CDR3 bases are TGCGCCAGCAGCGGACAGGGGTTCGATGAGCAGTTCTTC. This chain joins TRBV5-1 and TRBJ2-1; TRBD1 aligns across 9 bases. Germline-derived CDR1 and CDR2 are SGHRS and YFSETQ. This CDR3 comprises 13 residues. V was clipped by 4 bases and J by 8 bases; unmatched bases: 4.

The V gene is TRBV5-4, the J gene TRBJ2-2, with D unresolved. The germline V and J ends were trimmed by 4 bases and 5 bases, with 12 bases remaining between them. Germline-derived CDR1 and CDR2 are SGHNT and YYREEE (reference sequence). This CDR3 is built from 14 residues. CDR3 region: CASSPPRATGELFF. The CDR3 region has the DNA TGTGCCAGCAGCCCCCCCCGAGCTACCGGGGAGCTGTTTTTT.

A single count supports this clone. The chain combines TRBV6-1 with TRBJ1-5; D is ambiguous. Germline loops: CDR1 MNHNS, CDR2 SASEGT. The V end lost 2 bases, the J end lost 0 bases, and 8 bases lay between the germline ends. CDR3 length: 15 residues. The CDR3 DNA reads as TGTGCCAGCAGTGAATCACGGTATAGCAATCAGCCCCAGCATTTT. Translated: CASSESRYSNQPQHF.

The chain is built from TRBV5-6 and TRBJ2-1; 7 bases line up with TRBD1. The CDR3 runs to 13 residues. In germline, CDR1 is SGHDT, CDR2 YYEEEE. V lost 0 bases to trimming and J lost 6 bases; unmatched junction nucleotides: 0. CDR3 sequence reads: CASSLGDSNEQFF. The CDR3 DNA follows: TGTGCCAGCAGCTTGGGGGACAGCAATGAGCAGTTCTTC.

This rearrangement joins TRBV9 to TRBJ2-2; the D gene is possibly TRBD1 (6 bases). The CDR3 is 14 residues long. V lost 3 bases and J 6 bases, leaving 12 bases between the germline ends. The V gene's germline CDR1 is SGDLS and CDR2 YYNGEE. CDR3 in amino acids: CASSARQAPGELFF. CDR3 DNA sequence: TGTGCCAGCAGCGCCCGACAGGCCCCCGGGGAGCTGTTTTTT.

This clone appeared once. V is TRBV7-9 and J is TRBJ2-7; D may be TRBD1 (5 bases). This CDR3 contains 14 residues. Germline-derived CDR1 and CDR2 are SEHNR and FQNEAQ (reference sequence). The V and J ends lost 5 bases and 0 bases respectively, with 11 bases between them. CDR3 region: CASSGHWASYEQYF. DNA of the CDR3: TGTGCCAGCAGCGGACATTGGGCCTCCTACGAGCAGTACTTC.

The rearrangement uses TRBV6-6 and TRBJ1-5; 7 nucleotides agree with TRBD1. J lost 5 bases, V lost 5 bases, and 6 bases had no gene match. This CDR3 is built from 14 residues. Germline V gene sequence: CDR1 MNHNY, CDR2 SVGAGI (reference sequence). As DNA, the CDR3 is TGTGCCAGCAGTGGGGGACAGACATATCAGCCCCAGCATTTT. It translates to CASSGGQTYQPQHF.

V gene TRBV4-1 combines with J gene TRBJ2-2, with TRBD1 matching over 12 bases. Germline lookup yields CDR1 MGHRA and CDR2 YSYEKL. CDR3 length: 19 amino acids. With 4 bases clipped from V and 2 bases from J, the junction kept 11 bases outside the gene matches. The CDR3 region has the DNA TGCGCCAGCAGCCGATTTCTTACGGGACAGGGGGCAAACACCGGGGAGCTGTTTTTT. This translates into CASSRFLTGQGANTGELFF.

The chain carries TRBV5-8 and TRBJ1-1; no reliable D call. The V gene lost 0 bases and the J gene lost 8 bases, with 8 bases spanning the gap. This CDR3 is 12 amino acids long. From germline, CDR1 is SGHTS and CDR2 YDEGEE. CDR3 nucleotides: TGTGCCAGCAGCTTGGAGGTGACAGAAGCTTTCTTT. Its protein is CASSLEVTEAFF.

V gene TRBV9 combines with J gene TRBJ2-2; 13 bases are a match to TRBD2. Looked up from germline, CDR1 is SGDLS and CDR2 is YYNGEE. CDR3 size: 17 residues. The V segment lost 4 bases and the J segment 4 bases; nucleotides outside the gene matches: 7. CDR3 sequence: CASSPRLAGGSTGELFF. In DNA form, the CDR3 reads TGTGCCAGCAGCCCCCGACTAGCGGGAGGAAGCACCGGGGAGCTGTTTTTT. The variable domain in full, completed from reference TRBV9 and TRBJ2-2, reads DSGVTQTPKHLITATGQRVTLRCSPRSGDLSVYWYQQSLDQGLQFLIQYYNGEERAKGNILERFSAQQFPDLHSELNLSSLELGDSALYFCASSPRLAGGSTGELFFGEGSRLTVL.

V usage is TRBV5-1 and J usage is TRBJ2-5; possibly TRBD1 for D (6 bases). The germline V and J ends were trimmed by 0 bases and 5 bases, with 11 bases remaining between them. The CDR3 consists of 14 residues. Germline assignment: CDR1 SGHRS and CDR2 YFSETQ. The DNA for the CDR3 is TGCGCCAGCAGCTTGGTGGGAAGGGGGGAGACCCAGTACTTC. The encoded protein is CASSLVGRGETQYF.

V usage is TRBV9 and J usage is TRBJ2-2, with 14 bases aligning to TRBD2. Trimming removed 0 bases from V and 6 bases from J; junction bases left unmatched: 4. In germline, CDR1 is SGDLS, CDR2 YYNGEE. This CDR3 contains 17 residues. Here the CDR3 reads CASSVDWGLAGAGELFF. The DNA of the CDR3 is TGTGCCAGCAGCGTAGATTGGGGACTAGCGGGAGCCGGGGAGCTGTTTTTT.

The chain uses TRBV9 and TRBJ2-1; 7 bases align to TRBD2. Losses at the gene ends were 4 bases for V and 3 bases for J; bases not matched to a gene: 4. The CDR3 runs 14 residues. The germline V gene has CDR1 SGDLS and CDR2 YYNGEE. The CDR3 protein is CASSPRTSYNEQFF. The CDR3 DNA sequence: TGTGCCAGCAGCCCCCGGACTAGCTACAATGAGCAGTTCTTC.

The chain joins TRBV10-1 to TRBJ1-2, with D maybe TRBD1 (5 bases). CDR1 WNHNN and CDR2 SYGVQD come from the germline V gene (reference sequence). The V and J ends lost 4 bases and 1 base respectively, with 16 bases between them. CDR3 length: 16 residues. CDR3 sequence (DNA): TGCGCCAGCAGTGGACTTTTAAGGGGTGGTAACTATGGCTACACCTTC. Translation: CASSGLLRGGNYGYTF.

This clone was detected only once. The chain recombines TRBV19 with TRBJ2-5; tentative D call: TRBD1 (6 bases). CDR1 is LNHDA and CDR2 is SQIVND in the germline V gene (reference sequence). The V and J ends lost 4 bases and 2 bases respectively, with 11 bases between them. The CDR3 totals 14 residues. This CDR3 reads CASSTRDIQETQYF. CDR3 bases: TGTGCCAGTAGTACCCGGGACATACAAGAGACCCAGTACTTC.

This chain connects TRBV28 to TRBJ1-2; no clear D. Between the trimmed V and J ends, which lost 6 bases and 8 bases, there was a span of 16 bases. This CDR3 is 13 amino acids long. Germline CDR1 reads MDHEN; CDR2 reads SYDVKM. CDR3 residues: CASSFRTLRGYTF. In DNA, the CDR3 is TGTGCCAGCAGCTTTAGGACTTTACGAGGCTACACCTTC.

The chain employs TRBV9 and TRBJ2-6; a possible D gene is TRBD1 (6 bases). V was shortened by 3 bases and J by 2 bases, with 12 bases between the two germline ends. The germline V gene encodes CDR1 SGDLS and CDR2 YYNGEE. This CDR3 spans 16 amino acids. The CDR3 DNA reads TGTGCCAGCAGCGAACGACAGGACCCTGGGGCCAACGTCCTGACTTTC. It translates to CASSERQDPGANVLTF.

As regards this clone: It is likely a read error, because the conserved phenylalanine at the end of the CDR3 is missing. V and J are TRBV18 and TRBJ1-2; a weak D match, TRBD1 (6 bases). The CDR3 consists of 15 residues. CDR1 and CDR2 from the germline V gene are KGHSH and LQKENI. The V end was cut by 2 bases, the J end by 3 bases, with 13 bases between. As DNA, the CDR3 is TGTGCCAGCTCACCAAGTGTCTCAGGGGACTATGGCTACACCTCC. As protein: CASSPSVSGDYGYTS.

The J gene is TRBJ2-1, the V gene TRBV5-4, with TRBD1 identical over 8 bases. V gave up 3 bases and J gave up 0 bases; unmatched junction bases: 2. This CDR3 spans 15 amino acids. Germline assignment: CDR1 SGHNT and CDR2 YYREEE (reference sequence). In DNA form, the CDR3 reads TGTGCCAGCAGCTATGACAGGGGCTCCTACAATGAGCAGTTCTTC. As protein: CASSYDRGSYNEQFF.

The CDR3 DNA reads as TGCGCCAGCAGGGGGGGACCGGACGAGCAGTACTTC. The encoded protein is CASRGGPDEQYF. V is TRBV10-1 and J is TRBJ2-7; the D gene is possibly TRBD2 (6 bases). Germline CDR1 and CDR2: WNHNN and SYGVQD (reference sequence). The CDR3 totals 12 residues. Trimming pared 6 bases from V and 5 bases from J, leaving 11 bases between.

The gene calls are TRBV9 and TRBJ2-1; maybe TRBD2 (5 bases). This CDR3 is 16 amino acids long. The germline V and J ends were trimmed by 2 bases and 1 base, with 13 bases remaining between them. The germline V gene has CDR1 SGDLS and CDR2 YYNGEE. The CDR3 region has the DNA TGTGCCAGCAGCGTTTTAGCGAAGCAGTCCTACAATGAGCAGTTCTTC. This translates into CASSVLAKQSYNEQFF.

V and J are TRBV7-9 and TRBJ2-1; D perhaps matches TRBD2 (6 bases). The CDR3 loop spans 15 amino acids. Germline assignment: CDR1 SEHNR and CDR2 FQNEAQ (reference sequence). V shed 7 bases and J shed 1 base, with 14 bases lying between them. The CDR3 nucleotides read TGTGCCAGCACCCCTATCGGGAGTTCCTACAATGAGCAGTTCTTC. It encodes CASTPIGSSYNEQFF. Full variable domain (missing parts from reference TRBV7-9 and TRBJ2-1): DTGVSQNPRHKITKRGQNVTFRCDPISEHNRLYWYRQTLGQGPEFLTYFQNEAQLEKSRLLSDRFSAERPKGSFSTLEIQRTEQGDSAMYLCASTPIGSSYNEQFFGPGTRLTVL.

The chain has TRBV27 and TRBJ1-5, with D possibly TRBD1 on 6 matching bases. The CDR3 covers 15 residues. Trimming pared 1 base from V and 7 bases from J, leaving 14 bases between. The V gene's germline CDR1 is MNHEY and CDR2 SMNVEV (reference sequence). The CDR3 is CASSLLGRGGQPQHF. The CDR3 DNA reads TGTGCCAGCAGTTTATTGGGCAGGGGAGGGCAGCCCCAGCATTTT.

The chain couples TRBV4-3 to TRBJ2-3; 14 bases are a match to TRBD2. Germline trimming cut 3 bases from V and 1 base from J; bases unmatched to any gene: 6. The V gene's germline CDR1 is LGHNA and CDR2 YSLEER. The CDR3 is 18 amino acids. The CDR3 DNA sequence: TGCGCCAGCAGCCAGGCGACTAGCGGGAGGGCTGGCACAGATACGCAGTATTTT. Translation: CASSQATSGRAGTDTQYF.

This clone has only one observation. This chain links TRBV7-9 with TRBJ1-2; D is unresolved. The V end lost 5 bases, the J end lost 8 bases, and 9 bases lay between the germline ends. This CDR3 contains 11 residues. From germline, CDR1 is SEHNR and CDR2 FQNEAQ (reference sequence). The CDR3 here is CASSREGGYTF. CDR3 nucleotides: TGTGCCAGCAGCAGGGAGGGCGGCTACACCTTC.

The chain couples TRBV5-1 to TRBJ1-1; D ambiguous. The CDR3 sequence is 14 residues long. The V and J ends lost 3 bases and 6 bases respectively, with 15 bases between them. The germline V gene has CDR1 SGHRS and CDR2 YFSETQ. The CDR3 reads CASSSATTRAEAFF. CDR3 bases: TGCGCCAGCAGCTCCGCGACAACGAGAGCTGAAGCTTTCTTT. The variable domain in full, with the rest retrieved from reference TRBV5-1 and TRBJ1-1, is KAGVTQTPRYLIKTRGQQVTLSCSPISGHRSVSWYQQTPGQGLQFLFEYFSETQRNKGNFPGRFSGRQFSNSRSEMNVSTLELGDSALYLCASSSATTRAEAFFGQGTRLTVV.

Here the CDR3 DNA reads TGTGCCATTCAGGGTGGAGGGAGAGTAGGTGAGCAGTTCTTC. Amino acids: CAIQGGGRVGEQFF. The chain carries TRBV25-1 and TRBJ2-1, with D possibly being TRBD2 (6 bases). V was pared by 10 bases and J by 9 bases, with 22 bases between. The CDR3 sequence is 14 residues long. Germline lookup yields CDR1 MGHDK and CDR2 SYGVNS.